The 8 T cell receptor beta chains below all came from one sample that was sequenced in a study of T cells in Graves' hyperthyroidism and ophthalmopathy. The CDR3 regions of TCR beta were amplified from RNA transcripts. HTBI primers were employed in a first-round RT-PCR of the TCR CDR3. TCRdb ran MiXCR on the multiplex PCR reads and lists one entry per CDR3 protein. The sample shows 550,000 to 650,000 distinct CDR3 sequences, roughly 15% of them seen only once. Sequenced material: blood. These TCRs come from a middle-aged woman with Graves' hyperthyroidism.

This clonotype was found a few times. The chain's CDR3 is CASSPPSGLNEQFF. The CDR3 nucleotides are TGTGCCAGCAGCCCCCCTTCTGGACTCAATGAGCAGTTCTTC. V and J are TRBV7-9 and TRBJ2-1, with D perhaps TRBD2 (5 bases). V was clipped by 5 bases and J by 6 bases, with 14 bases between them. Germline V CDR1 and CDR2: SEHNR, FQNEAQ (reference sequence). CDR3 size: 14 residues.

CDR3 nucleotide sequence: TGTGCCATCAGTGGGAGCGGGGCCACAGATACGCAGTATTTT. Translating it yields CAISGSGATDTQYF. The rearrangement joins TRBV10-3 to TRBJ2-3, with 7 bases lining up with TRBD2. The CDR3 sequence is 14 residues long. CDR1 is ENHRY and CDR2 is SYGVKD in the germline V gene. Unmatched junction bases numbered 3, after V lost 4 bases and J lost 2 bases.

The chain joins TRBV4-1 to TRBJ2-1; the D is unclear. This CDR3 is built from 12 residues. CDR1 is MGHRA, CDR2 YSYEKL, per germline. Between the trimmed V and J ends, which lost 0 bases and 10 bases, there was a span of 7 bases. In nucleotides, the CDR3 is TGCGCCAGCAGCCAAGATATCGGGGAGCAGTTCTTC. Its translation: CASSQDIGEQFF.

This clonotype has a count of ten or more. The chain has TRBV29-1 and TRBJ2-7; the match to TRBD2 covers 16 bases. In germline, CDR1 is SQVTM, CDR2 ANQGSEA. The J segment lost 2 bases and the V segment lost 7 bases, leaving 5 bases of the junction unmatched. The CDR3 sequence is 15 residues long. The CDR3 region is CSAEGLAGGPYEQYF. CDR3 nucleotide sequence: TGCAGCGCCGAGGGACTAGCGGGAGGGCCCTACGAGCAGTACTTC.

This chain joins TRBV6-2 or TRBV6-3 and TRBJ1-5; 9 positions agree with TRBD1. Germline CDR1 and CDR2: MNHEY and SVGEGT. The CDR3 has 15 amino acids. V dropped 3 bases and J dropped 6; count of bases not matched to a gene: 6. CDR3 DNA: TGTGCCAGCAGTTATTCCACAGGGGGCGGTCAGCCCCAGCATTTT. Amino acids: CASSYSTGGGQPQHF.

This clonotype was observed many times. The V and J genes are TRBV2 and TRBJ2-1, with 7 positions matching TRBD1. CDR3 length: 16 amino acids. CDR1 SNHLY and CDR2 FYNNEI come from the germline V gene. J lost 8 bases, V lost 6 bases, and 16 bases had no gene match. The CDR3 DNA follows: TGTGCCAGCAGAACGGGACAGCAGCTCCCCGGGGATGAGCAGTTCTTC. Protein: CASRTGQQLPGDEQFF.

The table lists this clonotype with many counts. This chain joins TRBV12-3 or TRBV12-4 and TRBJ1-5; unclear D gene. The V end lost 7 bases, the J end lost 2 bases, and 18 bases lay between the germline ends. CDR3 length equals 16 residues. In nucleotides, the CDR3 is TGTGCCAGCAATTCGGACCTCAGTGATGGCAATCAGCCCCAGCATTTT. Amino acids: CASNSDLSDGNQPQHF.

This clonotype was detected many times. CDR3 region: CASSESRSSEQYF. Written as DNA, the CDR3 is TGCGCCAGCAGTGAGTCGCGGTCGTCCGAGCAGTACTTC. The chain recombines TRBV10-2 with TRBJ2-7; D gene unclear. The V gene lost 0 bases and the J gene lost 6 bases, with 9 bases spanning the gap. CDR1 is WSHSY, CDR2 SAAADI, per germline. This CDR3 region has 13 residues.